This T cell receptor (beta chain) was captured by sequencing in a study of T cell responses to AZD1222 COVID-19 vaccine. General study points: Samples come after the peak T cell response, not at day 14.

The germline V gene encodes CDR1 MNHEY and CDR2 SMNVEV (reference sequence). Trimming left V 6 bases short and J 0 bases short, with 12 bases between. CDR3 length equals 14 residues. Only in-frame clones appear in the TCRdb table, and some are missing; sequencing was by immunoSEQ multiplex PCR. The repertoire holds approximately 140,000 clones, about 89% seen once, with about 7.5% in the top ten. Details on this clone: Its antigen remains unknown.

This TCR was sampled from an adult who received the MenACWY meningococcal vaccine as a control. This sample comprised peripheral blood, obtained 28 days after the second dose of the MenACWY control vaccine. The V gene is TRBV27, the J gene TRBJ2-7, with D perhaps TRBD2 (6 bases). In DNA form, the CDR3 reads TGTGCCAGCAGCCTGGGGGGACCCTCCTACGAGCAGTACTTC. Protein sequence: CASSLGGPSYEQYF.